A selection of T cell receptor beta chains follows, all from one sample in a study of cytomegalovirus exposure and HLA in healthy donors. Assay used: immunoSEQ multiplex PCR; TCRdb lists only in-frame clones, some missing. Found here are about 96,000 clones, around 74% of them singletons; the top ten hold under 3%. The sequenced material came from PBMCs. The receptors shown here come from a female donor in good health and CMV-seropositive. The conserved cysteine and the conserved F or W are not part of the CDR3 here. D genes are given only for firm matches.

- TRBJ1-1 TRBV7-2 ASSLNRDANTEAF
TRBD1 TRBJ2-2 TRBV5-8 ASRSDRAGELF
- TRBJ1-2 TRBV25-1 ASSGTNRVRFGYT
- TRBJ1-3 TRBV6-5 ASRSMGAWGNTIY
TRBD1 TRBJ1-1 TRBV7-3 ASSADRGRGEAF
- TRBJ2-5 TRBV5-1 ASSAGQETQY
- TRBJ1-5 TRBV14 ASSHRPDSPGEH
TRBD1 TRBJ2-1 TRBV6-5 ASYPTGGYNEQF
- TRBJ1-1 TRBV7-9 ASSSRDFEAF
TRBD2 TRBJ2-3 TRBV4-3 ASSEGLAGRTDTQY
- TRBJ2-7 TRBV7-8 ASSLEQGTYEQY
- TRBJ1-2 TRBV7-2 ASSLKAGDYGYT
- TRBJ1-1 TRBV18 ASLTTRNTEAF
TRBD1 TRBJ2-1 TRBV25-1 ASSATNRGNEQF
- TRBJ2-1 TRBV7-6 ASSSSKRLSSYNEQF
- TRBJ1-2 TRBV4-3 ASSQKLGANYGYT
- TRBJ2-6 TRBV7-2 ASSLLGTTNVLT
- TRBJ1-2 TRBV4-3 ASSQGQYYGYT
TRBD2 TRBJ2-3 TRBV4-3 ASSQEEAGGYTQY
- TRBJ2-2 TRBV9 ASSRLNTGELF
TRBD2 TRBJ2-2 TRBV5-4 ASSLASSGRVAGELF
TRBD1 TRBJ1-2 TRBV7-2 ASSSPGGRADGYT
TRBD2 TRBJ2-3 TRBV15 ATSMGAGGITDTQY
- TRBJ1-1 TRBV20-1 SARAPTEAF
- TRBJ2-1 TRBV7-6 ASSLATSGNEQF
TRBD1 TRBJ2-7 TRBV11-2 ASSLDGTEYEQY
- TRBJ2-5 TRBV4-1 ASRQVLQETQY
- TRBJ2-5 TRBV9 ASSVEGVQETQY
- TRBJ2-3 TRBV6-5 ASMRGRSTDTQY
- TRBJ2-2 TRBV7-2 ASSLTGTGELF
- TRBJ2-7 TRBV5-8 ASSLEGVREQY
- TRBJ1-2 TRBV30 ASDLRSYGYT
- TRBJ1-1 TRBV11-2 ASSLTGRSNTEAF
TRBD1 TRBJ1-2 TRBV7-9 ASSLLRDRDGYT
TRBD1 TRBJ2-1 TRBV7-7 ASSLDRGGFNEQF
TRBD1 TRBJ1-1 TRBV4-1 ASSQDLGQGVGGTEAF
- TRBJ1-6 TRBV7-9 ASSLEGNYNSPLH
TRBD2 TRBJ2-5 TRBV4-1 ASSQGTSRQETQY
TRBD2 TRBJ2-1 TRBV7-2 ASSASTSGGGLGEQF
- TRBJ2-6 TRBV7-2 ASSLARASGANVLT
- TRBJ1-5 TRBV15 ATRDQGPVNNQPQH
- TRBJ2-2 TRBV29-1 SVIQGTGELF
- TRBJ1-1 TRBV15 ATSRIGREAF
- TRBJ1-5 TRBV28 ASSLLVSNQPQH
TRBD1 TRBJ1-1 TRBV4-3 ASSQDNRGFPSEAF